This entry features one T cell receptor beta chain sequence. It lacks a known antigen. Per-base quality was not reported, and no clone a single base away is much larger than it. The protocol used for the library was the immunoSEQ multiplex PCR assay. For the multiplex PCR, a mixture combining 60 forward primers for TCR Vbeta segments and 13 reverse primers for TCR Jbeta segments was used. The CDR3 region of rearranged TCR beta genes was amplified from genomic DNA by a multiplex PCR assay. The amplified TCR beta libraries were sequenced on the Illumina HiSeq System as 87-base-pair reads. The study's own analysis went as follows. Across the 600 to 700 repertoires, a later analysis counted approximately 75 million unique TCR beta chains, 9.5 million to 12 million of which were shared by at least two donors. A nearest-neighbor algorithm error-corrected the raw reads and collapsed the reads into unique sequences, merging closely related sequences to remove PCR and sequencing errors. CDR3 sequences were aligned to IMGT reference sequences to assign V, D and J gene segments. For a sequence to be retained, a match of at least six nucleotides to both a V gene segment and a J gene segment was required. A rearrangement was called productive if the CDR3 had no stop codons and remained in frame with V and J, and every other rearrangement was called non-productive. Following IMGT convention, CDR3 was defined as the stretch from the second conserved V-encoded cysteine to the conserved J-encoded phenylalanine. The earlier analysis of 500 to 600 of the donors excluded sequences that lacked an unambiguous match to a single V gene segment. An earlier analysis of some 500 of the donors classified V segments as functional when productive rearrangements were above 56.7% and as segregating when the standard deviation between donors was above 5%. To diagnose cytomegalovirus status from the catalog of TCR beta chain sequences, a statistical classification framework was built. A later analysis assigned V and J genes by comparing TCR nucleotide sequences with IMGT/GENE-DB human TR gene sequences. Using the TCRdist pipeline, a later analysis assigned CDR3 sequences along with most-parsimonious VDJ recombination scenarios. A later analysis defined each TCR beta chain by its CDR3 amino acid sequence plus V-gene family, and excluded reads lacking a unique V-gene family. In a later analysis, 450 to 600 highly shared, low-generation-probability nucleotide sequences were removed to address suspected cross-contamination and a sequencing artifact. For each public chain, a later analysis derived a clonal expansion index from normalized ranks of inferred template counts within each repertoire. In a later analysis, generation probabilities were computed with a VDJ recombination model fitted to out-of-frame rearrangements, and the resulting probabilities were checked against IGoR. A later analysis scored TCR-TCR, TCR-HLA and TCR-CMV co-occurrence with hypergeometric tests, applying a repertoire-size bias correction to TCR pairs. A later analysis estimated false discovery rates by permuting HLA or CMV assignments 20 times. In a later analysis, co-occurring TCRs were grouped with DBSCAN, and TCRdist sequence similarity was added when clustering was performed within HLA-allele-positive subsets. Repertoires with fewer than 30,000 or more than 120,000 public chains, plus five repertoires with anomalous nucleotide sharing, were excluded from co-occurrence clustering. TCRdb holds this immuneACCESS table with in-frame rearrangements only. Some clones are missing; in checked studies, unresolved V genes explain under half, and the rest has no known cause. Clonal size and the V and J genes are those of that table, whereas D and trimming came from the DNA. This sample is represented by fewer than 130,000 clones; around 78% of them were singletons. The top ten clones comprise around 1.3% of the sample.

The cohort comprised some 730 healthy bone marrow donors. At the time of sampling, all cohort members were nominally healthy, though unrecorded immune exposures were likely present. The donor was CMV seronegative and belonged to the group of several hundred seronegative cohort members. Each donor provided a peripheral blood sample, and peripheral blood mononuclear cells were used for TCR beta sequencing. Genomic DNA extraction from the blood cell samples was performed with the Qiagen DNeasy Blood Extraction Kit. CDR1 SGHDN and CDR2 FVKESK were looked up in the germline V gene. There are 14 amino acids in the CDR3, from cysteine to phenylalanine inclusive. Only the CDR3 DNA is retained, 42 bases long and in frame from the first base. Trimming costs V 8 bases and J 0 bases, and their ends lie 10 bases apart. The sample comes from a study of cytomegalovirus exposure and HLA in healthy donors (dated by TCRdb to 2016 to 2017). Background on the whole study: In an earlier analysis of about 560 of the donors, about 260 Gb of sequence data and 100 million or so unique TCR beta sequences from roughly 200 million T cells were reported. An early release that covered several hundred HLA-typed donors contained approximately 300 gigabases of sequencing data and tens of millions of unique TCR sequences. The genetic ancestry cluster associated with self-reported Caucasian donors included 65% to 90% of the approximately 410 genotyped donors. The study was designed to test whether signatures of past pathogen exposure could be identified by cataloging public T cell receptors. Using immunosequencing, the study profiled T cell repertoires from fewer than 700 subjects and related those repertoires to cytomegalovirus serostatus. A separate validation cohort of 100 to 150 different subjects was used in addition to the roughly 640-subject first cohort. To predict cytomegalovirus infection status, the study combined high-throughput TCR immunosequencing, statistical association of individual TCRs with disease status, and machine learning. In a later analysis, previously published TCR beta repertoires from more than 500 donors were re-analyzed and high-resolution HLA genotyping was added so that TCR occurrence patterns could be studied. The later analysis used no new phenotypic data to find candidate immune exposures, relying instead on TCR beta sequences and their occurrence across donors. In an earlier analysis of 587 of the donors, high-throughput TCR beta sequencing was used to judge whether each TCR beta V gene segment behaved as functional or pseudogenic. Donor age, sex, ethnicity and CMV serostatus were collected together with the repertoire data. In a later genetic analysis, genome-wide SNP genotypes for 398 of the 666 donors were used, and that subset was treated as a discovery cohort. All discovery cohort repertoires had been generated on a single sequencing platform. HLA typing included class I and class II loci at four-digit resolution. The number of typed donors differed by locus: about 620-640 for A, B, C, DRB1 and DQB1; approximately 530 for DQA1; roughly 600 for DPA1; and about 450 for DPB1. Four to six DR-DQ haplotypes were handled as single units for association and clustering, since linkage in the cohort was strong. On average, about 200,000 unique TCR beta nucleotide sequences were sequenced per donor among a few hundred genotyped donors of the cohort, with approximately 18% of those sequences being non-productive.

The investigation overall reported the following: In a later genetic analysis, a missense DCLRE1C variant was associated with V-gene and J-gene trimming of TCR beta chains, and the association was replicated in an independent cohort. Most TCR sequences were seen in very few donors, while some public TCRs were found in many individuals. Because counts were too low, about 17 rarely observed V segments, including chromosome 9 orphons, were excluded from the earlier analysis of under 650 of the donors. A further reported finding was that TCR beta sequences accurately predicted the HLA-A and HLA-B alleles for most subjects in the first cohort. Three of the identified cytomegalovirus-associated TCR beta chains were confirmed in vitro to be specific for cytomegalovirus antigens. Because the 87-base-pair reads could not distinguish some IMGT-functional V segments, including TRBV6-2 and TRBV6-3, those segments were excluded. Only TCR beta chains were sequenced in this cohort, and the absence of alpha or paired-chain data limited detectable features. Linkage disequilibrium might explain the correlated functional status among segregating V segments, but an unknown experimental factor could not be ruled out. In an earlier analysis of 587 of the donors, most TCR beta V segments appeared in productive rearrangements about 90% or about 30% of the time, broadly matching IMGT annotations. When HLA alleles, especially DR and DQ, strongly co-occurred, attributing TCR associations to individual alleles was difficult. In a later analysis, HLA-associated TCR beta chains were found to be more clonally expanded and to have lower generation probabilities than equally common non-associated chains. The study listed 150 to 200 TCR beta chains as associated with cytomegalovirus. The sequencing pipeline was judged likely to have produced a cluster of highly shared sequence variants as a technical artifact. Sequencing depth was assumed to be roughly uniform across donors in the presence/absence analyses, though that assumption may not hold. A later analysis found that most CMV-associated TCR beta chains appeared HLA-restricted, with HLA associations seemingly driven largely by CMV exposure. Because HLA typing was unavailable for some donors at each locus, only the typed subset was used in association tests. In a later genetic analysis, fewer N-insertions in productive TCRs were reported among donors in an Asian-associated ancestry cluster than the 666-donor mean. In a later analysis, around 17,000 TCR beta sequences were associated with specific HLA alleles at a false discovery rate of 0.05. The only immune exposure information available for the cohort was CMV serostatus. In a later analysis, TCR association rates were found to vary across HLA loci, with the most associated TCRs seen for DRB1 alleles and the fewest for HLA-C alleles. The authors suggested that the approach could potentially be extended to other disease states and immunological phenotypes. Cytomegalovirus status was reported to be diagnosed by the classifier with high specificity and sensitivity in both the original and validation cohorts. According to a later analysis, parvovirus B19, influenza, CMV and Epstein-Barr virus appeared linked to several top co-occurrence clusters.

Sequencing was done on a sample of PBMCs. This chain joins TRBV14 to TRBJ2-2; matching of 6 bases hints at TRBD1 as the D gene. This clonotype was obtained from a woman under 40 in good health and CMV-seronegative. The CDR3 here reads CASSQGPNTGELFF. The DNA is TGTGCCAGCTCACAGGGACCGAACACCGGGGAGCTGTTTTTT.